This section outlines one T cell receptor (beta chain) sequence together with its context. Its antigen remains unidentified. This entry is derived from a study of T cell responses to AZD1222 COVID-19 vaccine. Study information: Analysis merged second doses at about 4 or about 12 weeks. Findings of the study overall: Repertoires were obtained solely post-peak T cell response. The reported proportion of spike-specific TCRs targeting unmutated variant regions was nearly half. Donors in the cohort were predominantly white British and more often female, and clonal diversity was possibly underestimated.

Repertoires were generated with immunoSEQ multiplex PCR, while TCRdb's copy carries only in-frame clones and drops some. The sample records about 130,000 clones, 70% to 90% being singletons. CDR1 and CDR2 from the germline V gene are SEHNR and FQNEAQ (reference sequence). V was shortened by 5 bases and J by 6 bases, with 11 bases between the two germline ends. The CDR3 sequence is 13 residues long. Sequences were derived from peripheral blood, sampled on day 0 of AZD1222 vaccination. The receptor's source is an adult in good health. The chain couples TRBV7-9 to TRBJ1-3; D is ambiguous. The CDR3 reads CASSGGLENTIYF. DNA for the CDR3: TGTGCCAGCAGCGGAGGGTTGGAAAACACCATATATTTT.